A selection of T cell receptor beta chains follows, all from one sample in a study of T cell responses to AZD1222 COVID-19 vaccine. TCRdb's copy holds only in-frame clones and misses some; the assay was immunoSEQ multiplex PCR. The sample consists of 140,000 to 150,000 clones, about nine tenths of them appearing once. Source: peripheral blood, taken on day 0 of AZD1222 vaccination. Receptors originate from an adult in good health. The CDR3 runs from the conserved cysteine through the conserved F or W. The D gene is left open where the match is weak. Some rows mark clone size as missing; the rest say once, few, many or name a class of expanded clone.

clone_size: -; v_call: TRBV28; d_call: TRBD1; j_call: TRBJ1-5; cdr3_nt: TGTGCCAGCAAACCAGTAGAATACAGGGGACAGGGTAAGAAAGAGCCCCAGCATTTT; cdr3_aa: CASKPVEYRGQGKKEPQHF
clone_size: -; v_call: TRBV10-2; d_call: -; j_call: TRBJ1-3; cdr3_nt: TGCGCCAGCAGTGAATCCGCCGGGACCTCTGGAAACACCATATATTTT; cdr3_aa: CASSESAGTSGNTIYF
clone_size: -; v_call: TRBV3-1/TRBV3-2; d_call: -; j_call: TRBJ2-7; cdr3_nt: TGTGCCAGCAGCCTAGGGGGTAACGAGCAGTACTTC; cdr3_aa: CASSLGGNEQYF
clone_size: -; v_call: TRBV30; d_call: -; j_call: TRBJ2-1; cdr3_nt: TGTGCCTGGAATTCAAGAGGGCCAGGGAATGAGCAGTTCTTC; cdr3_aa: CAWNSRGPGNEQFF
clone_size: -; v_call: TRBV4-2; d_call: -; j_call: TRBJ2-7; cdr3_nt: TGTGCCAGCAGCTTTACTCCATTCTACGAGCAGTACTTC; cdr3_aa: CASSFTPFYEQYF
clone_size: few; v_call: TRBV4-2; d_call: TRBD2; j_call: TRBJ2-7; cdr3_nt: TGTGCCAGCAGCCAAGACGGGGGGTCCTACGAGCAGTACTTC; cdr3_aa: CASSQDGGSYEQYF
clone_size: -; v_call: TRBV7-8; d_call: -; j_call: TRBJ1-2; cdr3_nt: TGTGCCAGCAGCCTCCGGCTTCTCTATGGCTACACCTTC; cdr3_aa: CASSLRLLYGYTF
clone_size: -; v_call: TRBV5-6; d_call: -; j_call: TRBJ1-2; cdr3_nt: TGTGCCAGCAGCTTGGCGGGGGGGTATGGCTACACCTTC; cdr3_aa: CASSLAGGYGYTF
clone_size: once; v_call: TRBV7-9; d_call: TRBD1; j_call: TRBJ1-6; cdr3_nt: TGTGCCAGCAGCACCCTCAGACAGGGGGGCCCAGGGTCCTATAATTCACCCCTCCACTTT; cdr3_aa: CASSTLRQGGPGSYNSPLHF
clone_size: -; v_call: TRBV11-2; d_call: -; j_call: TRBJ2-6; cdr3_nt: TGTGCCAGCAGCGGTATACGTGGGACGGCGAGCGGGGCCAACGTCCTGACTTTC; cdr3_aa: CASSGIRGTASGANVLTF
clone_size: -; v_call: TRBV7-2; d_call: -; j_call: TRBJ2-7; cdr3_nt: TGTGCCAGCAGCTTATTTCCCGTATTGCCCTACGAGCAGTACTTC; cdr3_aa: CASSLFPVLPYEQYF
clone_size: -; v_call: TRBV2; d_call: -; j_call: TRBJ1-1; cdr3_nt: TGTGCCAGCAGCACCACAGGGAACACTGAAGCTTTCTTT; cdr3_aa: CASSTTGNTEAFF
clone_size: -; v_call: TRBV6-4; d_call: TRBD2; j_call: TRBJ2-3; cdr3_nt: TGTGCCAGCAGTGACGGGGCTAGCGGGCCCACAGATACGCAGTATTTT; cdr3_aa: CASSDGASGPTDTQYF
clone_size: -; v_call: TRBV15; d_call: -; j_call: TRBJ2-1; cdr3_nt: TGTGCCACCAGCAGAGATCGCTTACCGGGGTTCTTC; cdr3_aa: CATSRDRLPGFF
clone_size: -; v_call: TRBV7-3; d_call: TRBD2; j_call: TRBJ2-5; cdr3_nt: TGTGCCAGCAGCTTATCCGGGACTAGGCAAGAGACCCAGTACTTC; cdr3_aa: CASSLSGTRQETQYF
clone_size: -; v_call: TRBV10-3; d_call: TRBD1; j_call: TRBJ2-3; cdr3_nt: TGTGCCATCAGTGAGTCGACGGGGACAGGGGATACGCAGTATTTT; cdr3_aa: CAISESTGTGDTQYF
clone_size: -; v_call: TRBV7-9; d_call: -; j_call: TRBJ2-2; cdr3_nt: TGTGCCAGCAGCCTCCGGGGGAACACCGGGGAGCTGTTTTTT; cdr3_aa: CASSLRGNTGELFF
clone_size: -; v_call: TRBV11-2; d_call: -; j_call: TRBJ1-5; cdr3_nt: TGTGCCAGCAGCTTGGACACCTATCAGCCCCAGCATTTT; cdr3_aa: CASSLDTYQPQHF
clone_size: -; v_call: TRBV19; d_call: TRBD2; j_call: TRBJ2-1; cdr3_nt: TGTGCCAGTAGTATTCGGGATTCTAGCGGCTCCTACAATGAGCAGTTCTTC; cdr3_aa: CASSIRDSSGSYNEQFF
clone_size: once; v_call: TRBV15; d_call: -; j_call: TRBJ1-1; cdr3_nt: TGTGCCACCAGCAGAGATGGAAGGGACACTGAAGCTTTCTTT; cdr3_aa: CATSRDGRDTEAFF
clone_size: -; v_call: TRBV28; d_call: -; j_call: TRBJ2-3; cdr3_nt: TGTGCCAGCAGTTTAAGACTGTTTGGCACAGATACGCAGTATTTT; cdr3_aa: CASSLRLFGTDTQYF
clone_size: -; v_call: TRBV7-3; d_call: -; j_call: TRBJ1-2; cdr3_nt: TGTGCCAGCAGCTTAACGGCAGACAAAAGGGGCAATTACACCTTC; cdr3_aa: CASSLTADKRGNYTF
clone_size: -; v_call: TRBV18; d_call: -; j_call: TRBJ2-1; cdr3_nt: TGTGCCAGCTCACCCAGGGAGGCCACCTACAATGAGCAGTTCTTC; cdr3_aa: CASSPREATYNEQFF
clone_size: -; v_call: TRBV9; d_call: -; j_call: TRBJ2-1; cdr3_nt: TGTGCCAGCAGCTCCTCGAGGGGAAACAATGAGCAGTTCTTC; cdr3_aa: CASSSSRGNNEQFF
clone_size: -; v_call: TRBV11-1; d_call: -; j_call: TRBJ2-5; cdr3_nt: TGTGCCAGCAGCTTACTCGGGCGGGCAGAGACCCAGTACTTC; cdr3_aa: CASSLLGRAETQYF
clone_size: -; v_call: TRBV28; d_call: -; j_call: TRBJ2-7; cdr3_nt: TGTGCCAGCAGGGCCGGGCAGAACTACGAGCAGTACTTC; cdr3_aa: CASRAGQNYEQYF
clone_size: once; v_call: TRBV5-1; d_call: -; j_call: TRBJ2-7; cdr3_nt: TGCGCCAGCAGCTTGGTGGTAGGGTCCTACGAGCAGTACTTC; cdr3_aa: CASSLVVGSYEQYF
clone_size: -; v_call: TRBV6-5; d_call: -; j_call: TRBJ2-2; cdr3_nt: TGTGCCAGCACAAGGTTGGCAGGGGACGGGGAGCTGTTTTTT; cdr3_aa: CASTRLAGDGELFF
clone_size: -; v_call: TRBV11-2; d_call: TRBD1; j_call: TRBJ2-1; cdr3_nt: TGTGCCAGCAGCCAGCGACAGGGGGCTAGGAATGAGCAGTTCTTC; cdr3_aa: CASSQRQGARNEQFF
clone_size: -; v_call: TRBV5-1; d_call: -; j_call: TRBJ2-1; cdr3_nt: TGCGCCAGCAGCTTGGCCGCGGGGAGCTCCTACAATGAGCAGTTCTTC; cdr3_aa: CASSLAAGSSYNEQFF
clone_size: -; v_call: TRBV5-1; d_call: -; j_call: TRBJ2-1; cdr3_nt: TGCGCCAGCAGCTTGGTATCTGGCACTAATGAGCAGTTCTTC; cdr3_aa: CASSLVSGTNEQFF